Listed below are T cell receptor beta chains from one sample, sequenced in a study of blood T cell repertoires in COVID-19. Measured with immunoSEQ multiplex PCR; TCRdb has only the in-frame clones, and not every one. The table includes roughly 250,000 clones, 65% to 80% detected once. Sequenced input: peripheral blood. Source of these receptors: a middle-aged woman with active or convalescent COVID-19. Each CDR3 is given with its conserved first and last residue. A D gene is named only where the DNA matches it firmly. Clone size is given for some rows only: seen once, a few or many times, or a class if the clone is expanded.

j_call v_call d_call clone_size cdr3_aa cdr3_nt
TRBJ2-5 TRBV28 . once CASSLSAGQETQYF TGTGCCAGCAGTTTATCGGCAGGCCAAGAGACCCAGTACTTC
TRBJ1-5 TRBV28 . . CASSPRDQPQHF TGTGCCAGCAGTCCCAGGGATCAGCCCCAGCATTTT
TRBJ1-1 TRBV6-7 . . CASVHFQGMNTEAFF TGTGCCAGCGTACACTTCCAGGGGATGAACACTGAAGCTTTCTTT
TRBJ1-2 TRBV10-3 TRBD1 . CAISESMLRTGSFGYTF TGTGCCATCAGTGAGTCTATGTTACGGACAGGGAGCTTTGGCTACACCTTC
TRBJ1-2 TRBV23-1 . once CASSQSLTAGEWCGYTF TGCGCCAGCAGTCAATCGTTAACGGCAGGGGAGTGGTGTGGCTACACCTTC
TRBJ2-5 TRBV4-1 . . CASSQSDSQETQYF TGCGCCAGCAGCCAATCGGACAGCCAAGAGACCCAGTACTTC
TRBJ2-2 TRBV18 . . CASSTTSGNTGELFF TGTGCCAGCTCGACCACATCGGGGAACACCGGGGAGCTGTTTTTT
TRBJ1-2 TRBV28 . . CASSRQNYGYTF TGTGCCAGCAGCCGACAGAACTATGGCTACACCTTC
TRBJ2-3 TRBV6-5 . once CASSYGGAGTDTQYF TGTGCCAGCAGTTACGGGGGGGCGGGCACAGATACGCAGTATTTT
TRBJ2-1 TRBV11-2 TRBD2 few CASSQSRWGGNEQFF TGTGCCAGCAGCCAATCGCGGTGGGGGGGGAATGAGCAGTTCTTC
TRBJ1-1 TRBV19 . . CASSISWNTEAFF TGTGCCAGTAGTATCTCTTGGAACACTGAAGCTTTCTTT
TRBJ2-1 TRBV5-1 TRBD2 . CASSSGLAGGPRDEQFF TGCGCCAGCAGCTCAGGACTAGCGGGGGGCCCGAGGGATGAGCAGTTCTTC
TRBJ1-1 TRBV5-1 . . CASSLDTTNTEAFF TGCGCCAGCAGCTTGGATACTACGAACACTGAAGCTTTCTTT
TRBJ2-2 TRBV30 . . CAWTTGLPTSNTGELFF TGTGCCTGGACCACCGGACTACCTACTTCGAACACCGGGGAGCTGTTTTTT
TRBJ2-5 TRBV19 TRBD1 many CASSLTGTGKETQYF TGTGCCAGTAGTCTAACCGGGACAGGCAAAGAGACCCAGTACTTC
TRBJ2-7 TRBV14 . . CASGDTYEQYF TGTGCCAGCGGGGACACCTACGAGCAGTACTTC
TRBJ1-4 TRBV9 . . CASSVGSGDTNEKLFF TGTGCCAGCAGCGTGGGTTCGGGGGATACTAATGAAAAACTGTTTTTT
TRBJ1-4 TRBV28 . . CASNEGGRSEKLFF TGTGCCAGCAATGAGGGAGGCAGAAGTGAAAAACTGTTTTTT
TRBJ1-1 TRBV20-1 . once CSAGTSIEAFF TGCAGTGCTGGGACAAGCATTGAAGCTTTCTTT
TRBJ2-4 TRBV6-5 TRBD1 . CASRDRGTNIQYF TGTGCCAGCAGGGACAGGGGTACAAACATTCAGTACTTC
TRBJ2-5 TRBV9 . . CASSPLYQETQYF TGTGCCAGCAGCCCTCTATACCAAGAGACCCAGTACTTC
TRBJ2-2 TRBV5-1 . . CASSLLSPGANTGELFF TGCGCCAGCAGCTTATTATCCCCAGGTGCGAACACCGGGGAGCTGTTTTTT
TRBJ2-3 TRBV29-1 TRBD1 . CSVRQGSSTDTQYF TGCAGCGTGCGACAGGGATCTAGCACAGATACGCAGTATTTT
TRBJ2-5 TRBV7-7 TRBD1 . CASSLGTGFMSQETQYF TGTGCCAGCAGCCTCGGGACAGGCTTTATGTCGCAAGAGACCCAGTACTTC
TRBJ1-5 TRBV4-1 . . CASSQDTGLPQHF TGCGCCAGCAGCCAAGATACCGGTTTGCCCCAGCATTTT
TRBJ1-5 TRBV19 . . CASRPSSGGNQPQHF TGTGCCAGTAGACCTAGCAGTGGGGGCAATCAGCCCCAGCATTTT